Listed below are T cell receptor beta chains from one sample, sequenced in a study of patients and donors after allogeneic stem cell transplantation. A single record per CDR3 protein comes from TCRdb applying MiXCR to the RT-PCR reads. The sample includes over 150,000 distinct CDR3 sequences, around 41% of them seen just once. Input material: blood, either unsorted or a sorted T cell fraction (not recorded which). These receptors all stem from a human donor who was either an allogeneic HSCT recipient or a stem cell or donor lymphocyte infusion donor (not recorded which). It is not recorded whose cells these are; they may come from a transplant donor. Both conserved end residues are part of each CDR3. A D gene is named only where the DNA matches it firmly. Clone size is shown for a subset of rows, as once, few, many or a class of expanded clone.

j_call d_call v_call clone_size cdr3_aa cdr3_nt
TRBJ2-3 TRBD1 TRBV4-2 - CASRPRTGYTDTQYF TGTGCCAGCAGACCCAGGACAGGATACACAGATACGCAGTATTTT
TRBJ1-1 - TRBV12-3/TRBV12-4 - CASSLGDTQNTEAFF TGTGCCAGCAGTTTGGGGGACACACAGAACACTGAAGCTTTCTTT
TRBJ2-1 TRBD2 TRBV14 - CASSQDPLAGNEQFF TGTGCCAGCAGCCAAGATCCCCTAGCGGGGAATGAGCAGTTCTTC
TRBJ2-1 - TRBV10-3 - CAISVGDNEQFF TGTGCCATCAGTGTCGGCGACAATGAGCAGTTCTTC
TRBJ2-5 - TRBV5-1 - CASSYSAHSQETQYF TGCGCCAGCAGCTACTCGGCCCACTCCCAAGAGACCCAGTACTTC
TRBJ2-1 - TRBV7-2 few CASSLYLGEQFF TGTGCCAGCAGCCTCTATTTGGGGGAGCAGTTCTTC
TRBJ2-7 TRBD1 TRBV29-1 - CSVEGQGAYEQYF TGCAGCGTTGAGGGACAGGGGGCCTACGAGCAGTACTTC
TRBJ2-2 - TRBV3-1 few CASSSRLTTGELFF TGTGCCAGCAGCTCCCGACTTACTACCGGGGAGCTGTTTTTT
TRBJ1-5 - TRBV7-9 - CASRQGVNQPQHF TGTGCCAGCAGGCAGGGCGTCAATCAGCCCCAGCATTTT
TRBJ2-5 - TRBV27 - CASSSSGARRETQYF TGTGCCAGCAGTTCGTCGGGAGCACGTCGGGAGACCCAGTACTTC
TRBJ1-5 - TRBV4-2 - CASSQDIRLDSNQPQHF TGTGCCAGCAGCCAAGATATACGGCTCGATAGCAATCAGCCCCAGCATTTT
TRBJ1-3 - TRBV5-1 few CASSWRGTDNTIYF TGCGCCAGCAGCTGGAGGGGGACGGATAACACCATATATTTT
TRBJ2-1 - TRBV25-1 - CASSSEGPSNEQFF TGTGCCAGCAGTTCCGAGGGACCTTCCAATGAGCAGTTCTTC
TRBJ2-1 TRBD1 TRBV6-5 - CARQGSYNEQFF TGTGCCAGACAGGGGTCCTACAATGAGCAGTTCTTC
TRBJ2-2 - TRBV12-3/TRBV12-4 - CASRSPGELFF TGTGCCAGCAGATCCCCCGGGGAGCTGTTTTTT
TRBJ1-2 - TRBV12-3/TRBV12-4 - CASSPTRSVGGLNYGYTF TGTGCCAGCAGTCCTACCCGCTCCGTGGGAGGGTTGAACTATGGCTACACCTTC
TRBJ1-1 TRBD1 TRBV20-1 - CSASIARGGPAFF TGCAGTGCTTCGATTGCCAGGGGGGGGCCAGCTTTCTTT
TRBJ2-7 TRBD2 TRBV5-1 - CASSSGTSGRSYEQYF TGCGCCAGCAGCTCCGGGACTAGCGGGAGGTCCTACGAGCAGTACTTC
TRBJ2-7 TRBD1 TRBV28 - CASSSRDRGPSSYEQYF TGTGCCAGCAGTTCCCGGGACAGGGGGCCCAGCTCCTACGAGCAGTACTTC
TRBJ1-5 - TRBV28 many CASSLSQPQHF TGTGCCAGCAGTTTAAGTCAGCCCCAGCATTTT
TRBJ1-1 TRBD1 TRBV7-3 few CASSPGGRGMNTEAFF TGTGCCAGCAGCCCCGGTGGCAGGGGGATGAACACTGAAGCTTTCTTT
TRBJ2-3 TRBD1 TRBV6-1 - CASPTQDRAGADTQYF TGTGCCAGCCCCACCCAGGACAGGGCTGGAGCAGATACGCAGTATTTT
TRBJ2-7 TRBD1 TRBV4-3 few CASSDTDRAGEQYF TGCGCCAGCAGCGATACTGACAGGGCTGGCGAGCAGTACTTC
TRBJ1-1 - TRBV7-9 - CASSPLFGMNTEAFF TGTGCCAGCAGCCCGCTTTTCGGAATGAACACTGAAGCTTTCTTT
TRBJ1-5 - TRBV12-3/TRBV12-4 - CASSNNQPQHF TGTGCCAGCAGCAACAATCAGCCCCAGCATTTT
TRBJ2-1 - TRBV20-1 - CSASRQGNYNEQFF TGCAGTGCTTCCAGGCAGGGGAATTACAATGAGCAGTTCTTC
TRBJ1-2 - TRBV7-2 - CASSSLFEQRINGYTF TGTGCCAGCAGCTCGCTTTTCGAACAGAGGATCAATGGCTACACCTTC
TRBJ1-2 - TRBV20-1 few CSASGDGGLYGYTF TGCAGTGCTAGCGGAGACGGAGGATTATATGGCTACACCTTC
TRBJ1-1 - TRBV6-5 few CASSYSRDIAEAFF TGTGCCAGCAGTTACTCGAGGGATATCGCTGAAGCTTTCTTT
TRBJ2-3 TRBD2 TRBV9 - CASSEPTSGNTDTQYF TGTGCCAGCAGCGAGCCCACCAGCGGGAACACAGATACGCAGTATTTT
TRBJ2-1 TRBD2 TRBV12-3/TRBV12-4 - CASSSGTSSGEQFF TGTGCCAGCAGCTCCGGGACTAGTTCGGGTGAGCAGTTCTTC
TRBJ2-2 TRBD2 TRBV9 - CASSHGTSGTLTGELFF TGTGCCAGCAGCCACGGGACTAGCGGGACTTTAACCGGGGAGCTGTTTTTT
TRBJ2-2 TRBD2 TRBV12-3/TRBV12-4 once CASSLSGGTGELFF TGTGCCAGCAGTCTTAGCGGGGGGACCGGGGAGCTGTTTTTT
TRBJ2-7 TRBD2 TRBV3-1 - CASSQEGTSGSHYEQYF TGTGCCAGCAGCCAAGAGGGGACTAGCGGGAGCCACTACGAGCAGTACTTC
TRBJ1-4 - TRBV4-3 - CASSQAQDAHEKLFF TGCGCCAGCAGCCAAGCCCAGGATGCTCATGAAAAACTGTTTTTT
TRBJ2-1 TRBD2 TRBV2 - CASSPPGLAGNEQFF TGTGCCAGCAGTCCTCCGGGACTAGCGGGGAATGAGCAGTTCTTC
TRBJ2-4 TRBD1 TRBV28 few CASSRDRGVWYF TGTGCCAGCAGTCGGGACAGGGGGGTCTGGTACTTC
TRBJ2-5 TRBD1 TRBV24-1 - CATSDADRGQETQYF TGTGCCACCAGTGACGCTGACAGGGGACAAGAGACCCAGTACTTC
TRBJ2-2 - TRBV29-1 few CSVGELNTGELFF TGCAGCGTCGGGGAACTTAACACCGGGGAGCTGTTTTTT
TRBJ2-1 TRBD2 TRBV7-7 once CASSGIKGDEQFF TGTGCTAGCAGCGGGATAAAAGGCGATGAGCAGTTCTTC
TRBJ2-2 - TRBV6-6 - CASFALGSGELFF TGTGCCAGCTTTGCCCTGGGTTCCGGGGAGCTGTTTTTT
TRBJ2-2 - TRBV27 - CASSLSSGLAGTGELFF TGTGCCAGCAGTTTATCGAGTGGGCTAGCTGGCACCGGGGAGCTGTTTTTT
TRBJ1-1 - TRBV2 - CASSGLRGGTEAFF TGTGCCAGCAGCGGCCTAAGGGGAGGCACTGAAGCTTTCTTT